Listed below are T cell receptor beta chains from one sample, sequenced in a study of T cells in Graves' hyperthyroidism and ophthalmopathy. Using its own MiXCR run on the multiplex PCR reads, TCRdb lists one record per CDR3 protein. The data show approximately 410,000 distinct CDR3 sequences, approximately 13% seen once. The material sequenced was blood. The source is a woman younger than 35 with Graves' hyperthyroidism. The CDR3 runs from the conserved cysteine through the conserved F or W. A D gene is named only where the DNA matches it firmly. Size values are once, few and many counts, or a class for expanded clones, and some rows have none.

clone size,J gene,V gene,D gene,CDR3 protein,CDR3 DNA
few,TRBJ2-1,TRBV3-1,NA,CASSQHIAAEQFF,TGTGCCAGCAGCCAACATATCGCGGCGGAGCAGTTCTTC
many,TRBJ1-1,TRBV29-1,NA,CSVEVQGQNTEAFF,TGCAGCGTAGAAGTACAGGGACAGAACACTGAAGCTTTCTTT
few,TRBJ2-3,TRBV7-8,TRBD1,CASSLPKGQGFGTDTQYF,TGTGCCAGCAGCTTACCGAAAGGACAGGGTTTTGGCACAGATACGCAGTATTTT
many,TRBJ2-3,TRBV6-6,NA,CASSYRSRELADTQYF,TGTGCCAGCAGTTACCGATCCCGGGAGTTGGCAGATACGCAGTATTTT
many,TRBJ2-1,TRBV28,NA,CASSPPFFRPADNEQFF,TGTGCCAGCAGTCCACCTTTCTTTCGGCCCGCCGACAATGAGCAGTTCTTC
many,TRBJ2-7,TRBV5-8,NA,CASSLEAAYEQYF,TGTGCCAGCAGCTTGGAGGCAGCCTACGAGCAGTACTTC
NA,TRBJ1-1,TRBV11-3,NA,CASKHQRGADEAFF,TGTGCCAGCAAGCATCAGAGAGGGGCTGATGAAGCTTTCTTT
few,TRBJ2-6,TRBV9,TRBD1,CASSHDRAGANVLTF,TGTGCCAGCAGCCACGACAGGGCTGGGGCCAACGTCCTGACTTTC
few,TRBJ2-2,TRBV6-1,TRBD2,CASRRTSGSFGELFF,TGTGCCAGCAGGCGGACTAGCGGGAGTTTCGGGGAGCTGTTTTTT
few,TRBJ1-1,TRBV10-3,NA,CAISVLGRGDTEAFF,TGTGCCATCAGTGTTCTTGGCAGGGGTGACACTGAAGCTTTCTTT
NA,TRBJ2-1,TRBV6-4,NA,CASSVVASSYNEQFF,TGTGCCAGCAGTGTGGTAGCCTCCTCCTACAATGAGCAGTTCTTC
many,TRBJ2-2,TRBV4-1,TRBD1,CASSQEDRETGELFF,TGCGCCAGCAGCCAAGAAGACAGGGAGACCGGGGAGCTGTTTTTT
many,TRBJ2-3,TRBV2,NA,CASSGKGADTQYF,TGTGCCAGCAGCGGTAAAGGGGCAGATACGCAGTATTTT
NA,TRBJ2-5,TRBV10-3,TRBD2,CAISEGLATKLETQYF,TGTGCCATCAGTGAGGGACTAGCAACTAAATTGGAGACCCAGTACTTC
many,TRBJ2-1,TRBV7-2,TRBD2,CASSLGGLAGDNEQFF,TGTGCCAGCAGCTTAGGTGGTCTAGCGGGAGACAATGAGCAGTTCTTC
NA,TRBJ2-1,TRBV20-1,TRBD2,CSASPLAGVHEQFF,TGCAGTGCTAGTCCACTAGCGGGGGTCCATGAGCAGTTCTTC
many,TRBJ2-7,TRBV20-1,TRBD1,CSAGTGRGEEQYF,TGCAGTGCCGGGACAGGGAGGGGCGAGGAGCAGTACTTC
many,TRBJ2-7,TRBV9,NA,CASSVGAGTLPREQYF,TGTGCCAGCAGCGTAGGAGCCGGGACTCTTCCGCGCGAGCAGTACTTC
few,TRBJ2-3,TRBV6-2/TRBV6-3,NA,CASSNATITRDSTDTQYF,TGTGCCAGCAGTAATGCAACGATAACGCGGGACTCTACAGATACGCAGTATTTT
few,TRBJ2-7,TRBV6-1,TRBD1,CASSAGTGGSEQYF,TGTGCCAGCAGTGCGGGGACAGGGGGAAGCGAGCAGTACTTC
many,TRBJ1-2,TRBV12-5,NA,CASGLGDIYGYTF,TGTGCTAGTGGTCTAGGAGACATCTATGGCTACACCTTC
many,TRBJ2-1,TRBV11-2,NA,CASRGRVVWGNEQFF,TGTGCCAGCAGGGGTCGGGTAGTGTGGGGAAATGAGCAGTTCTTC
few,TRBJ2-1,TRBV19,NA,CASALQGNRYNEQFF,TGTGCCAGTGCTCTCCAGGGAAATAGGTACAATGAGCAGTTCTTC
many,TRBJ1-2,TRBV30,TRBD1,CARGDRDGYTF,TGTGCTCGGGGGGACAGGGACGGCTACACCTTC
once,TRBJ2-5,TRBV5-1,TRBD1,CASSLDVGQGEQETQYF,TGCGCCAGCAGCTTGGATGTAGGACAGGGAGAACAAGAGACCCAGTACTTC
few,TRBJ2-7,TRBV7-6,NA,CASSLNPATYEQYF,TGTGCCAGCAGCTTAAATCCGGCTACCTACGAGCAGTACTTC
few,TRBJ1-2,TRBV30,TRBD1,CALRDRGYGYTF,TGTGCCCTCCGGGACAGGGGCTATGGCTACACCTTC
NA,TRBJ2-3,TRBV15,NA,CATSRDPPPDTQYF,TGTGCCACCAGCAGAGATCCCCCCCCAGATACGCAGTATTTT
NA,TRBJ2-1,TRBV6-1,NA,CASSRDSRWGNEQFF,TGTGCCAGCAGCCGGGACTCACGGTGGGGGAATGAGCAGTTCTTC
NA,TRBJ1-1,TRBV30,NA,CAWSVGTLNTEAFF,TGTGCCTGGAGTGTGGGCACCTTGAACACTGAAGCTTTCTTT
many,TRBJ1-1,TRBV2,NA,CASSPLYSNTEAFF,TGTGCCAGCAGCCCTCTATACAGTAACACTGAAGCTTTCTTT
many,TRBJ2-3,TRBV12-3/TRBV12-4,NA,CASSLALLGIGTDTQYF,TGTGCCAGCAGTTTAGCGCTTCTCGGGATCGGCACAGATACGCAGTATTTT
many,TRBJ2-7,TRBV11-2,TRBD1,CASSRGQVYEQYF,TGTGCCAGCAGCCGGGGACAGGTCTACGAGCAGTACTTC
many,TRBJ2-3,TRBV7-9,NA,CASSLYAGPDTQYF,TGTGCCAGCAGCTTATATGCAGGCCCAGATACGCAGTATTTT
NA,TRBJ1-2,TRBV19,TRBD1,CASSIVGTELPYGYTF,TGTGCCAGTAGTATAGTCGGGACAGAACTGCCTTATGGCTACACCTTC
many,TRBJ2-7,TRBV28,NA,CASSLGGRSSYEQYF,TGTGCCAGCAGTTTGGGGGGACGGAGCTCCTACGAGCAGTACTTC
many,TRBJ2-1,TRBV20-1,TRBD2,CSARGTSGAYNEQFF,TGCAGTGCTAGAGGGACTAGCGGAGCCTACAATGAGCAGTTCTTC
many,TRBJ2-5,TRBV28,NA,CASSPFPRREQETQYF,TGTGCCAGCAGTCCCTTCCCTCGACGAGAGCAAGAGACCCAGTACTTC
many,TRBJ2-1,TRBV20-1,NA,CSARDVAGDYNEQFF,TGCAGTGCTAGAGATGTGGCAGGGGACTACAATGAGCAGTTCTTC
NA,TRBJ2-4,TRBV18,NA,CASSPFPGEGLAKNIQYF,TGTGCCAGCTCACCTTTCCCAGGGGAGGGCCTAGCCAAAAACATTCAGTACTTC
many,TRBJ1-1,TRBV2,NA,CASSETPGTVNTEAFF,TGTGCCAGCAGTGAAACCCCCGGGACGGTGAACACTGAAGCTTTCTTT
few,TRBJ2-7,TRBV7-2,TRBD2,CASSLRLAGAGSGEQYF,TGTGCCAGCAGCTTACGTCTAGCGGGAGCCGGTTCCGGAGAGCAGTACTTC